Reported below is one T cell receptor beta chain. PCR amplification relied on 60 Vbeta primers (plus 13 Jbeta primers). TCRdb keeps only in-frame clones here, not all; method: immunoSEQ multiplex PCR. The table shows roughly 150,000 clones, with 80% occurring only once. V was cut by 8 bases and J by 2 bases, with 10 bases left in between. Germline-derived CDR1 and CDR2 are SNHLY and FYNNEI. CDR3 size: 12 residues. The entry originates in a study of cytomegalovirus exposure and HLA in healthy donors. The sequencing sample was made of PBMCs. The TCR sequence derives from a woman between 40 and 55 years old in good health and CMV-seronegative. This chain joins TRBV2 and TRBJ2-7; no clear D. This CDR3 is CASGTGTYEQYF. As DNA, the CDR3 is TGTGCCAGCGGTACGGGTACCTACGAGCAGTACTTC.